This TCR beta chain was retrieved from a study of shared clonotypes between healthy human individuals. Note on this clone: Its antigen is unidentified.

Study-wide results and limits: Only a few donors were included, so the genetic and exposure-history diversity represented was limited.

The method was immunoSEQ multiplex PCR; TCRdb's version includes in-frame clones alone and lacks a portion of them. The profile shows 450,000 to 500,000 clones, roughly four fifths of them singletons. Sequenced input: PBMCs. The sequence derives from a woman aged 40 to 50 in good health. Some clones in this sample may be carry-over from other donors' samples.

CDR3 DNA sequence: TGCGCCAGCAGCCAACCGGGGGGTGAGCAGTACTTC. This gives the protein CASSQPGGEQYF. The chain combines TRBV4-1 with TRBJ2-7; 7 bases line up with TRBD2. This CDR3 contains 12 residues. J lost 7 bases, V lost 2 bases, and 2 bases had no gene match. Germline V gene lookup returns CDR1 MGHRA and CDR2 YSYEKL.